Presented here are 2 T cell receptor beta chains from one specimen sequenced in a study of beta chain features in type 1 diabetes. The study's findings and limits: Shortening that was moderate but significant affected the TCRB CDR3s of Type 1 diabetes patients in all four CD4+ subsets.

The authors reverse transcribed all of the isolated RNA, so sequencing captured expressed TCRB transcripts. Libraries were prepared by immunoSEQ multiplex PCR; TCRdb keeps only in-frame clonotypes and omits some of them. Among hundreds of thousands of clones, over 14% were seen once, and the ten largest hold roughly 0.015%. These receptors have no identified antigens. The sample comprised naive CD4+ T cells from blood. Receptor source: a man younger than 35 with type 1 diabetes.

J is TRBJ2-3 and V is TRBV7-9; tentative D call: TRBD2 (5 bases). CDR3 size: 14 residues. V shed 2 bases and J shed 5 bases, with 11 bases lying between them. Germline V gives CDR1 SEHNR, CDR2 FQNEAQ (reference sequence). CDR3 nucleotides: TGTGCCAGCAGCTTAAGAGCGGCGGGAGATACGCAGTATTTT. Translated: CASSLRAAGDTQYF.

This clone was seen a few times. The chain joins TRBV5-1 to TRBJ1-4, with D uncertain. The germline CDR1 and CDR2 sequences are SGHRS and YFSETQ. The CDR3 loop spans 17 amino acids. With 4 bases removed from V and 0 bases from J, the gap between germline ends came to 16 bases. The CDR3 sequence is CASSPRGGGATNEKLFF. The CDR3 DNA reads TGCGCCAGCAGCCCTCGGGGTGGCGGGGCAACTAATGAAAAACTGTTTTTT.